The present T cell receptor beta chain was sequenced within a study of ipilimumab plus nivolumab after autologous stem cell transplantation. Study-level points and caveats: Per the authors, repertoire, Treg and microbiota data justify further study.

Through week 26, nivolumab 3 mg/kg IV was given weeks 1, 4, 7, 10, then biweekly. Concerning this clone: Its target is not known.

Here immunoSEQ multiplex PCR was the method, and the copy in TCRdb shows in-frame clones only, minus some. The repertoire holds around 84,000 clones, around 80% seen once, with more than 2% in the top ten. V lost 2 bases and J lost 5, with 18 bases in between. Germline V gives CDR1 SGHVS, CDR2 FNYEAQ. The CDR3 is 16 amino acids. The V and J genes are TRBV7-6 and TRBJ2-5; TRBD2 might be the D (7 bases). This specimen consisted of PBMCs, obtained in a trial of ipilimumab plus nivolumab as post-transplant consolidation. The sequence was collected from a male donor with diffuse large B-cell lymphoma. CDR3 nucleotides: TGTGCCAGCAGCTTAAACGTCCCGGGGGGCGGGGAGACCCAGTACTTC. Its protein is CASSLNVPGGGETQYF.